This TCR beta chain was obtained from a study of CD8 T cells in Susac syndrome. With random hexamers, roughly 0.45 to 1 ug RNA was reverse transcribed. It was immunoSEQ multiplex PCR that amplified TCR beta CDR3 across 54 Vbeta and 13 Jbeta. TCRdb fed the immunoSEQ multiplex PCR reads into MiXCR, producing one record per CDR3 protein. Of some 130,000 distinct CDR3 sequences detected, over 90% appear once; the ten largest clones hold about 0.18%. The V end was cut by 3 bases, the J end by 4 bases, with 13 bases between. CDR1 and CDR2 from the germline V gene are MGHRA and YSYEKL. This CDR3 region has 15 residues. Under recently defined diagnostic criteria, the patients with Susac syndrome qualified as having definite or probable disease.

V and J are TRBV4-1 and TRBJ1-5; D is uncertain. This clonotype was obtained from a human donor with Susac syndrome. Source material: CD8+ T cells from PBMCs. Written as DNA, the CDR3 is TGCGCCAGCAGCCAGAGCGGGTCCCTAAATCAGCCCCAGCATTTT. This codes for CASSQSGSLNQPQHF.